The clone carrying this T cell receptor beta chain was picked up many times. The data stem from a study of spatial heterogeneity in lung cancer. Study at large: Consistently, beta-chain sequences turned up in larger numbers than alpha-chain sequences did. A unique TCR and UMI combination showed up more than ten times in raw reads, on average.

A unique molecular identifier was carried by every single TCR cDNA molecule. TCRdb reanalysed the 5' RACE reads using MiXCR and keeps one entry per CDR3 protein. The sample holds about 29,000 distinct CDR3 sequences, around 8% seen once. Germline loops: CDR1 MGHRA, CDR2 YSYEKL. V was shortened by 0 bases and J by 10 bases, with 3 bases between the two germline ends. The CDR3 covers 11 residues. Stated time point: sample taken at primary tumor resection. Whole RNA, isolated from tumor, nontumor lung or frozen PBMC, was sequenced without prior sorting. The donor population consisted of approximately 70 patients with untreated, early-stage non-small cell lung cancer.

Sequenced here: PBMCs, sampled at surgery. The receptor was derived from a female donor with early-stage non-small cell lung cancer. This chain connects TRBV4-1 to TRBJ1-4; D is undetermined. CDR3 residues: CASSQERKLFF. Here the CDR3 DNA reads TGCGCCAGCAGCCAAGAGAGAAAACTGTTTTTT.